A single sample gave rise to the 10 T cell receptor beta chains below, sequenced in a study of OX40 agonist ivuxolimab in advanced cancers. Data came from immunoSEQ multiplex PCR; TCRdb stores just in-frame clones and leaves some out. Here the sample spans around 60,000 clones, 87% being singletons. Material: CD4+ or CD8+ T cells sorted from blood, obtained in a trial of the OX40 agonist ivuxolimab. The receptors originated from an adult with an advanced solid tumor such as melanoma, head and neck, liver or kidney cancer.

The rearrangement links TRBV9 to TRBJ2-7; D remains unclear. This CDR3 comprises 12 residues. Per germline, CDR1 SGDLS and CDR2 YYNGEE. V dropped 9 bases and J dropped 0 bases, with 10 bases sitting between them. The CDR3 DNA reads as TGTGCCAACCCGACGGCCTCCTACGAGCAGTACTTC. Amino acids: CANPTASYEQYF.

The chain joins TRBV5-6 to TRBJ2-1; 11 bases map to TRBD2. With V trimmed by 2 bases and J by 6 bases, 4 bases remained unmatched. In germline, CDR1 is SGHDT, CDR2 YYEEEE. The CDR3 runs to 15 residues. CDR3 protein: CASSFLAGGGNEQFF. CDR3 bases: TGTGCCAGCAGCTTTCTAGCGGGAGGAGGCAATGAGCAGTTCTTC.

The rearrangement uses TRBV25-1 and TRBJ2-2; D unresolved. This CDR3 has 14 residues. Germline lookup yields CDR1 MGHDK and CDR2 SYGVNS. V was clipped by 6 bases and J by 5 bases, with 13 bases between them. This CDR3 is CASRWELGTGELFF. For the CDR3, the DNA is TGTGCCAGCAGATGGGAACTTGGAACCGGGGAGCTGTTTTTT.

This clone is a singleton in its sample. V usage is TRBV6-6 and J usage is TRBJ2-4; tentative D call: TRBD2 (5 bases). Trimming removed 1 base at V and 0 bases at J, with 7 bases between. Germline CDR1 and CDR2: MNHNY and SVGAGI (reference sequence). CDR3 length: 15 amino acids. The CDR3 region is CASSYWRVAKNIQYF. In nucleotides, the CDR3 is TGTGCCAGCAGTTACTGGCGGGTAGCCAAAAACATTCAGTACTTC.

The rearrangement joins TRBV10-3 to TRBJ1-4; 10 bases match TRBD1. In germline, CDR1 is ENHRY, CDR2 SYGVKD. This CDR3 contains 19 residues. V gave up 7 bases and J gave up 5 bases; unmatched junction bases: 19. Here the CDR3 reads CAIKAERGQGDSINEKLFF. DNA for the CDR3: TGTGCCATCAAAGCTGAACGAGGACAGGGGGACTCGATCAATGAAAAACTGTTTTTT.

This sequence joins TRBV6-5 and TRBJ1-2; D might be TRBD1 (5 bases). The V end lost 6 bases, the J end lost 8 bases, and 16 bases lay between the germline ends. The CDR3 runs to 13 residues. The germline V gene encodes CDR1 MNHEY and CDR2 SVGAGI. The CDR3 region has the DNA TGTGCCAGCAGGAGCAGGGAATTCGGGGGCTACACCTTC. Translated: CASRSREFGGYTF.

This chain joins TRBV11-2 and TRBJ2-7; 8 bases align to TRBD1. This CDR3 has 15 residues. The V segment lost 3 bases and the J segment 3 bases; nucleotides outside the gene matches: 7. Germline V lookup: CDR1 SGHAT, CDR2 FQNNGV. The CDR3 is CASSFPDRGGYEQYF. The CDR3 DNA reads TGTGCCAGCAGCTTCCCCGACAGGGGCGGCTACGAGCAGTACTTC. Full variable domain (remainder filled in from reference TRBV11-2 and TRBJ2-7): EAGVAQSPRYKIIEKRQSVAFWCNPISGHATLYWYQQILGQGPKLLIQFQNNGVVDDSQLPKDRFSAERLKGVDSTLKIQPAKLEDSAVYLCASSFPDRGGYEQYFGPGTRLTVT.

The chain carries TRBV18 and TRBJ2-7, with D tentatively TRBD2 (7 bases). There are 15 residues in the CDR3. Germline CDR1 and CDR2: KGHSH and LQKENI. The V end was cut by 2 bases, the J end by 3 bases, with 14 bases between. The CDR3 protein is CASSPEEGGGYEQYF. Here the CDR3 DNA reads TGTGCCAGCTCACCAGAGGAGGGAGGGGGCTACGAGCAGTACTTC.

The CDR3 DNA reads TGTGCCAGCAGCTTAAACCTCGGGACAGGGGGCACAGATACGCAGTATTTT. Its protein is CASSLNLGTGGTDTQYF. This sequence joins TRBV7-9 and TRBJ2-3, with 10 positions matching TRBD1. The CDR3 covers 17 residues. J gave up 1 base and V 2 bases, and 6 bases lay outside the gene matches. Germline CDR1 is SEHNR and CDR2 is FQNEAQ (reference sequence).

About this clone itself: At one of its ends the junction is not consistent with the germline gene, which may arise from a read error. V is TRBV7-7 and J is TRBJ2-1, with TRBD1 matching over 11 bases. The CDR3 sequence is 13 residues long. CDR1 is SSHAT, CDR2 FNYEAQ, per germline (reference sequence). The CDR3 here is CASSRDRGDEQFF. The CDR3 DNA is TGTGCTAGCAGCCGGGACAGGGGGGATGAGCAGTTCTTC.